This T cell receptor (beta chain) was retrieved from a study of shared clonotypes between healthy human individuals. Germline lookup yields CDR1 SGHAT and CDR2 FQNNGV. Trimming took off 3 bases at V and 5 bases at J, with 19 bases between the two ends. The CDR3 contains 16 residues. Using immunoSEQ multiplex PCR, the repertoire was profiled, and TCRdb retains in-frame clones only, with some absent. The table records roughly 1,500,000 clones, 95% to 99% of them present only once. Regarding this clone: Antigen specificity is unknown.

Study-wide points: A limitation of the genetic and exposure-history diversity represented arose from few donors. Generally, naive subsets (rather than memory subsets) showed larger estimated richness. Sequencing depth was a factor that was expected to affect clonotype sharing among donors.

The material sequenced was naive CD4+ T cells sorted from blood. Regarding subset: CD45RA+ positively selected. The sequence was obtained from a man aged 30 to 39 in good health. The chain uses TRBV11-2 and TRBJ2-5; possibly TRBD1 for D (6 bases). CDR3 sequence: CASSFGTSRPLETQYF. CDR3 in DNA: TGTGCCAGCAGCTTTGGGACAAGCCGGCCGTTGGAGACCCAGTACTTC.